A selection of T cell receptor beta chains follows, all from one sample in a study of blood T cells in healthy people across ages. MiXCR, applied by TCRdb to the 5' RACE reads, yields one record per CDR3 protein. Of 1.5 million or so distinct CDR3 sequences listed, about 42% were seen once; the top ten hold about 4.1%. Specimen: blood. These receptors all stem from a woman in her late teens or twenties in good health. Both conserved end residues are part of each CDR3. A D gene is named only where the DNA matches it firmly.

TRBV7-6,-,CASSLGHSLSVLTF
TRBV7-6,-,CASSPPGGRAEAFF
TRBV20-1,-,CSAPDARTDTQYF
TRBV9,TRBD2,CASSVASGGDTQYF
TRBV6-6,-,CASSYPGEFF
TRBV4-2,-,CASSQDAAAYEQYF
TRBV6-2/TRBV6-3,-,CASSYVVNTEAFF
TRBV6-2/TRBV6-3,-,CASSNGQLYGYTF
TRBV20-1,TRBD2,CSARTIGGDYEQYF
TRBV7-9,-,CASSSSRLVGPPSSYNEQFF
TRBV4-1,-,CASSQEPDSNSPLHF
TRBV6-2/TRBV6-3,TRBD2,CASSYGLAGGPFNEQFF
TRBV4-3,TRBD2,CASSQTSGVTDTQYF
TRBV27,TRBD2,CASTRREGLNNEQFF
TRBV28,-,CAGRLQDPQETQYF
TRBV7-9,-,CASSLGYSLSYEQYF
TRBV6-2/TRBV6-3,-,CASSYPLFGGRIIGSYNEQFF
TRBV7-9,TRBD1,CASSLTGAQAEAFF
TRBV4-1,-,CASSRSPTSPSSPSTDTQYF
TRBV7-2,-,CASSHVGAIQTQYF
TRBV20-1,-,CSARTEGGSYNSPLHF
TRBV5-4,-,CASSLTEGDTQYF
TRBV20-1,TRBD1,CSATNTGETEAFF
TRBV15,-,CATSRDVAHTDTQYF
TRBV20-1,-,CSARKEGTDTQYF
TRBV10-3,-,CAIAAASYEQYF
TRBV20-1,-,CSARDRAGYTF
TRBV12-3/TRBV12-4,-,CASTNSDRTYEQYF
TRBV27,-,CASKDSSTSYGYTF
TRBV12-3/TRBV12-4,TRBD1,CASSTLGTDYGYTF
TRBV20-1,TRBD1,CSAWDVTGESTDTQYF
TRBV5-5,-,CASSSRDLSYGYTF
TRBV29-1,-,CSVGGWDQHPEPPSTDTQYF
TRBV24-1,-,CATSAGYPGELFF
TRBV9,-,CASSLTGGIIYNEQFF
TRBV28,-,CASRPVEGFSQETQYF
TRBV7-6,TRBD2,CASSLPRTSGRATDTQYF
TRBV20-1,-,CSAAVGTDTQYF
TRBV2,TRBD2,CASTSVLAGVVDTQYF
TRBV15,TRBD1,CATSRGQGIEKLFF
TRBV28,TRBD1,CASSSAFGQGTPYEQYF
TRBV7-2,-,CASSNRDSSLWEQYF
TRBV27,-,CASSFHPNNYGYTF
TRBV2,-,CASSGTQYF
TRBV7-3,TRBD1,CASSVGTASNTGELFF
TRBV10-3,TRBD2,CAISDRGGDEQYF